The rows below give T cell receptor beta chains drawn from one sample of a study of T cell responses to AZD1222 COVID-19 vaccine. Generated by immunoSEQ multiplex PCR, the TCRdb table keeps only in-frame clones and is missing some. The profile shows tens of thousands of clones, 70% to 90% of them singletons. Sequencing was performed on peripheral blood, taken 28 days after the second AZD1222 dose. The receptors here all came from an adult who received the AZD1222 COVID-19 vaccine. The CDR3 runs from the conserved cysteine through the conserved F or W. The order of the fields is J gene, CDR3 length, V gene, CDR3 protein.

TRBJ1-5 17 TRBV3-1/TRBV3-2 CASSPYAPGGSNQPQHF
TRBJ2-2 14 TRBV3-1/TRBV3-2 CASSPTGPAGELFF
TRBJ1-1 13 TRBV24-1 CATSDLRGREAFF
TRBJ1-4 14 TRBV18 CASSPRGSNEKLFF
TRBJ2-7 15 TRBV7-8 CASRARLAGEVEQYF
TRBJ2-7 17 TRBV5-4 CASSLETSGGVYYEQYF
TRBJ1-1 12 TRBV12-3/TRBV12-4 CASSFRSRKAFF
TRBJ1-2 10 TRBV7-9 CASSRYGYTF
TRBJ1-1 15 TRBV12-5 CASGSTGGVGTEAFF
TRBJ1-5 14 TRBV6-5 CASSYDRGAQPQHF
TRBJ1-5 15 TRBV6-6 CASSDPDRVDQPQHF
TRBJ1-2 14 TRBV28 CASISGGRNYGYTF
TRBJ2-1 15 TRBV19 CASSVTGGNYNEQFF
TRBJ2-2 14 TRBV25-1 CASSGGTNTGELFF